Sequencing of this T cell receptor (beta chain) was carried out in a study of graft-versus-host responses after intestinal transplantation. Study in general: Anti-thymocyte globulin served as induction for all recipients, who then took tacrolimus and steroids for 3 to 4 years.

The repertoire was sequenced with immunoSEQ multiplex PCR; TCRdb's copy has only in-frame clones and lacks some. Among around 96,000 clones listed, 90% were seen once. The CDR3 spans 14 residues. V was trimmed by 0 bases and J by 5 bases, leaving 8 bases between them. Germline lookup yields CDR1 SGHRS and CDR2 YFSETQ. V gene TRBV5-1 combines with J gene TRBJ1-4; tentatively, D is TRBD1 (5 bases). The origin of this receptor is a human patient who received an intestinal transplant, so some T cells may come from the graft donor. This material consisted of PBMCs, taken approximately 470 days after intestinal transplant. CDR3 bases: TGCGCCAGCAGCTTGGCGTCAGGGAATGAAAAACTGTTTTTT. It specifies CASSLASGNEKLFF.